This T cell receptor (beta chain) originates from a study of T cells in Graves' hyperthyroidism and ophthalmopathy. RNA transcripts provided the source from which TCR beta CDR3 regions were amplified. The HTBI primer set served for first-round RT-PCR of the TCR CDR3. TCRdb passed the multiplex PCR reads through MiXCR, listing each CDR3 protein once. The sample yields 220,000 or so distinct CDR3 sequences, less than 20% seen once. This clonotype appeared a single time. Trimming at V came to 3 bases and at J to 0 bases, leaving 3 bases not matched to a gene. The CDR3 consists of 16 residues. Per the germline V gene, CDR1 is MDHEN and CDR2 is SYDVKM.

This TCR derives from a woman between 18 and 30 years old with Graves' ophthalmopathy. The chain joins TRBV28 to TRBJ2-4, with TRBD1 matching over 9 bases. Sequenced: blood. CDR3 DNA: TGTGCCAGCAGTTTGGGACAGGGATTAGCCAAAAACATTCAGTACTTC. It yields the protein CASSLGQGLAKNIQYF.